This TCR beta chain is from a study of blood T cell repertoires in COVID-19. Per the original data handling: Scientists estimated how many nucleated cells there were by amplifying reference gene primers. Sequencing was performed with immunoSEQ multiplex PCR; in TCRdb, only in-frame clones are kept and a portion is missing. V, J and clone size are those of that table, while D and trimming were read from the DNA. Here the sample spans approximately 170,000 clones, approximately 78% being singletons. The ends were cut back, 9 bases at V and 0 bases at J, with 12 bases in the middle. This CDR3 is 14 amino acids long. Germline V gives CDR1 LNHDA, CDR2 SQIVND (reference sequence). This clone was picked up a small number of times.

The TCR originated in a human donor in a cohort sampled during active COVID-19. Input material: peripheral blood. This sequence joins TRBV19 and TRBJ1-5; no firm D call. The CDR3 spells CASQRGISNQPQHF. The CDR3 DNA reads TGTGCCAGCCAGCGGGGAATTAGCAATCAGCCCCAGCATTTT.